The 5 T cell receptor beta chains in this list originate from one sample, sequenced in a study of a mutant IDH1 vaccine in newly diagnosed glioma. Regarding time point: baseline, week 1 (first vaccination visit). This sample's treatment: pre-vaccination baseline after standard-of-care therapy. Profiled with immunoSEQ multiplex PCR; TCRdb holds only in-frame clones, not every one. The table records about 98,000 clones, approximately 90% of them present only once. Material: PBMCs, obtained from a glioma patient treated with radiotherapy, temozolomide or both. The origin of the receptors is a woman in her fifties or sixties with glioma.

The V call is TRBV29-1, the J call TRBJ2-1; the match to TRBD1 covers 9 bases. CDR1 and CDR2 from the germline V gene are SQVTM and ANQGSEA. This CDR3 has 14 residues. J was trimmed by 6 bases and V by 5 bases; bases with no gene match: 8. The CDR3 DNA reads as TGCAGCGTTAGGAGGGGACAGGGTAGCAATGAGCAGTTCTTC. Its protein is CSVRRGQGSNEQFF.

This clone appeared a single time. The chain links TRBV9 to TRBJ2-7; D is possibly TRBD1 (6 bases). Trimming shortened V by 0 bases and J by 1 base, and 8 bases separated the two germline ends. The CDR3 has 14 residues. Per the germline V gene, CDR1 is SGDLS and CDR2 is YYNGEE. CDR3 amino acids: CASSVGDRSYEQYF. As DNA, the CDR3 is TGTGCCAGCAGCGTAGGTGACAGGTCCTACGAGCAGTACTTC. The full variable domain, its missing parts supplied by reference TRBV9 and TRBJ2-7, is DSGVTQTPKHLITATGQRVTLRCSPRSGDLSVYWYQQSLDQGLQFLIQYYNGEERAKGNILERFSAQQFPDLHSELNLSSLELGDSALYFCASSVGDRSYEQYFGPGTRLTVT.

This chain uses TRBV7-2 with TRBJ1-3; D is possibly TRBD1 (5 bases). Germline assignment: CDR1 SGHTA and CDR2 FQGNSA. Trimming removed 2 bases from V and 0 bases from J, with 14 bases in between. This CDR3 spans 17 amino acids. The CDR3 DNA sequence: TGTGCCAGCAGCTTATATCAGGGCTTAAGCTCTGGAAACACCATATATTTT. Protein: CASSLYQGLSSGNTIYF.

About this clone: This CDR3 is also generated by other DNA sequences in the sample. CDR3 in amino acids: CASSRGTGELFF. The CDR3 DNA follows: TGCGCCAGCAGCCGGGGGACCGGGGAGCTGTTTTTT. The chain joins TRBV5-1 to TRBJ2-2, with D tentatively TRBD2 (6 bases). The CDR3 sequence is 12 residues long. Deletions cut 4 bases from V and 5 bases from J, with 6 bases between. Germline CDR1 reads SGHRS; CDR2 reads YFSETQ.

Concerning this clone itself: An end of the junction does not agree with germline; a read error may underlie this. The V gene is TRBV7-9, the J gene TRBJ2-1; 11 positions agree with TRBD2. Germline values: CDR1 SEHNR, CDR2 FQNEAQ (reference sequence). The CDR3 spans 14 residues. For the CDR3, the DNA is TGTGCCAGCAGTTTAGCGGGAGGGCCGAATGAGCAGTTCTTC. Its translation is CASSLAGGPNEQFF. Looking up the rest from reference TRBV7-9 and TRBJ2-1 gives the full variable domain: DTGVSQNPRHKITKRGQNVTFRCDPISEHNRLYWYRQTLGQGPEFLTYFQNEAQLEKSRLLSDRFSAERPKGSFSTLEIQRTEQGDSAMYLCASSLAGGPNEQFFGPGTRLTVL.